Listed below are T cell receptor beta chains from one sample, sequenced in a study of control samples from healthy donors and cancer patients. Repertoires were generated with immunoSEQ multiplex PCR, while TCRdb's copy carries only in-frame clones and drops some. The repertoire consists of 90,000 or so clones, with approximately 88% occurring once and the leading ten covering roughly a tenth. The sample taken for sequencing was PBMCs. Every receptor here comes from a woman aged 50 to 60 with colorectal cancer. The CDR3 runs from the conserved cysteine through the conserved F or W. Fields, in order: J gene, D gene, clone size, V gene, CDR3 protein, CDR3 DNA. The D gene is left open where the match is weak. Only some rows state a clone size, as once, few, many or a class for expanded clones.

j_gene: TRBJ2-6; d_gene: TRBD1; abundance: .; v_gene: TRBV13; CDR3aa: CASSRARTGSGANVLTF; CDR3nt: TGTGCCAGCAGCCGAGCTAGGACAGGGTCTGGGGCCAACGTCCTGACTTTC
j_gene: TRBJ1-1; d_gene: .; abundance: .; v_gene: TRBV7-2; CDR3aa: CASSLSRGSTEAFF; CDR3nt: TGTGCCAGCAGCTTAAGTCGGGGGAGCACTGAAGCTTTCTTT
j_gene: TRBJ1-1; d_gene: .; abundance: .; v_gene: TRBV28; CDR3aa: CASSSRAGLRMNTEAFF; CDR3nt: TGTGCCAGCAGTTCAAGGGCCGGGCTCCGAATGAACACTGAAGCTTTCTTT
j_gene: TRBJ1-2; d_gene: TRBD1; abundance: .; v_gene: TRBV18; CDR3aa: CASSPLGTANYGYTF; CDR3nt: TGTGCCAGCTCACCTCTCGGGACAGCTAACTATGGCTACACCTTC
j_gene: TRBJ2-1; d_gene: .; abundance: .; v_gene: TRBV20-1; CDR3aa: CSASRGAPSNEQFF; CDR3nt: TGCAGTGCTAGTCGGGGGGCCCCGTCTAATGAGCAGTTCTTC
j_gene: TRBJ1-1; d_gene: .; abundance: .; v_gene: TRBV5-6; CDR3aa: CASSFLRSEAFF; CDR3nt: TGTGCCAGCAGCTTCCTCAGATCTGAAGCTTTCTTT
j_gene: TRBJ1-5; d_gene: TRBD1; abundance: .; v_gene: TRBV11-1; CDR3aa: CASSPDRGQPQHF; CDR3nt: TGTGCCAGCAGCCCCGACAGGGGCCAGCCCCAGCATTTT
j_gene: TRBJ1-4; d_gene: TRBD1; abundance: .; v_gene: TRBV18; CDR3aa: CASSEGQGRNEKLFF; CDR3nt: TGTGCCAGCTCAGAGGGACAGGGGAGGAATGAAAAACTGTTTTTT
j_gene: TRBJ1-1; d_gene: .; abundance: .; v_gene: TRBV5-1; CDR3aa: CASSLEGTLVEAFF; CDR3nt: TGCGCCAGCAGCTTGGAAGGAACTCTCGTTGAGGCTTTCTTT
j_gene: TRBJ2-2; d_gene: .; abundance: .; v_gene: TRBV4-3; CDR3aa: CASSQEEWAGELFF; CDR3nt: TGCGCCAGCAGCCAAGAGGAATGGGCCGGGGAGCTGTTTTTT
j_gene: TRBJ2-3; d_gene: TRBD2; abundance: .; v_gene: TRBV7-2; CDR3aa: CASSFGLAGALFTDTQYF; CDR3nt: TGTGCCAGCAGCTTCGGACTAGCGGGGGCCTTATTCACAGATACGCAGTATTTT
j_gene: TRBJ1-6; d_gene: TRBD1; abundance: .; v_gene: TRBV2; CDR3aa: CASRRDRGVYNSPLHF; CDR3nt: TGTGCCAGCAGGAGGGACAGGGGTGTCTATAATTCACCCCTCCACTTT
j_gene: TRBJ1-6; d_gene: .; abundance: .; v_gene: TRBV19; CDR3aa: CATSPDGWALSSYNSPLHF; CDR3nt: TGTGCCACCTCCCCCGACGGCTGGGCACTCAGCTCCTATAATTCACCCCTCCACTTT
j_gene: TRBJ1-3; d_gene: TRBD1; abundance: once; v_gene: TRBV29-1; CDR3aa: CSVDRDLGNTIYF; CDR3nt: TGCAGCGTAGACAGGGATTTGGGAAACACCATATATTTT
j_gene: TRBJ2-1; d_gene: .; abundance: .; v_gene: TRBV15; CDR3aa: CATSRAAGEYNEQFF; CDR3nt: TGTGCCACCAGCAGAGCCGCAGGGGAGTACAATGAGCAGTTCTTC
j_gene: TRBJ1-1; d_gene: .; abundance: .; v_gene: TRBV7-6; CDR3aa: CASSSRTAMNTEAFF; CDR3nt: TGTGCCAGCAGCTCCCGGACAGCGATGAACACTGAAGCTTTCTTT
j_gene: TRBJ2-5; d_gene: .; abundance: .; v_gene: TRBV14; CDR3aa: CASSQGGKTQYF; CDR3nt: TGTGCCAGCAGCCAGGGTGGGAAGACCCAGTACTTC
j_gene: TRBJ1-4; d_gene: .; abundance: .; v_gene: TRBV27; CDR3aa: CASSRRGAGDEKLFF; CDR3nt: TGTGCCAGCAGCCGCCGAGGGGCAGGGGATGAAAAACTGTTTTTT
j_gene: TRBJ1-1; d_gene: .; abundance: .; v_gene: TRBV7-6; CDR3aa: CASSLALGNTEAFF; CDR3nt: TGTGCCAGCAGCTTAGCGTTAGGGAACACTGAAGCTTTCTTT
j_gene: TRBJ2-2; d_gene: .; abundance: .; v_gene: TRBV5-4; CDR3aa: CASSLEGGQPPTGELFF; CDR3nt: TGTGCCAGCAGCTTGGAGGGTGGACAACCACCCACCGGGGAGCTGTTTTTT
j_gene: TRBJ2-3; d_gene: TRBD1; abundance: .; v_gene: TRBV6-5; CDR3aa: CASRGTGRGDTQYF; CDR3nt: TGTGCCAGCAGGGGGACAGGGCGAGGAGATACGCAGTATTTT
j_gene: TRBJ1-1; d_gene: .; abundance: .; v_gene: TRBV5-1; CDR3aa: CASSLDGMNTEAFF; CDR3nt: TGCGCCAGCAGCTTGGACGGCATGAACACTGAAGCTTTCTTT
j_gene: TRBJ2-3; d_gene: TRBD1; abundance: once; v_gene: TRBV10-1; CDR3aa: CAAGGGPTGDTQYF; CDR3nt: TGCGCCGCAGGGGGTGGACCGACCGGAGATACGCAGTATTTT